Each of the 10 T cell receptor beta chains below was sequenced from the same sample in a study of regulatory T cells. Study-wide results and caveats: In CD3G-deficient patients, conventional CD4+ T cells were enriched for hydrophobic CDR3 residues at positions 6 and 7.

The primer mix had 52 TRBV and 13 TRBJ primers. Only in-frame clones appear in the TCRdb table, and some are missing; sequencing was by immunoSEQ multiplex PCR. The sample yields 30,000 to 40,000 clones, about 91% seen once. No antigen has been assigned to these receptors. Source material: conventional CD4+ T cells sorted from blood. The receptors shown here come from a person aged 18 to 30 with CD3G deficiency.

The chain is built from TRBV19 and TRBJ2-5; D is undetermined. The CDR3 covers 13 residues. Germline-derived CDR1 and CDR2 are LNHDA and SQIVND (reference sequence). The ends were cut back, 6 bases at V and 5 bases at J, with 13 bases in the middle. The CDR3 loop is CASSPVFGETQYF. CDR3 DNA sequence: TGTGCCAGTAGCCCCGTGTTCGGGGAGACCCAGTACTTC.

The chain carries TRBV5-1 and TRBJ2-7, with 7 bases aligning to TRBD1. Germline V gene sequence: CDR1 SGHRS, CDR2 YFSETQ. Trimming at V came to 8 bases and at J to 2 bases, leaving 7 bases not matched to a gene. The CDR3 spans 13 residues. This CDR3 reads CASRTGEAYEQYF. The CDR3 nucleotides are TGCGCCAGTCGTACAGGGGAAGCCTACGAGCAGTACTTC. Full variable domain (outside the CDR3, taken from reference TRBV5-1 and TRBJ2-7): KAGVTQTPRYLIKTRGQQVTLSCSPISGHRSVSWYQQTPGQGLQFLFEYFSETQRNKGNFPGRFSGRQFSNSRSEMNVSTLELGDSALYLCASRTGEAYEQYFGPGTRLTVT.

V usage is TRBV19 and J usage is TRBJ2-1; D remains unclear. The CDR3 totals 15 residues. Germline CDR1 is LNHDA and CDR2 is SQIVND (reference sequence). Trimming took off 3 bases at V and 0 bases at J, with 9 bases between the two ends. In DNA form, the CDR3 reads TGTGCCAGTAGTATTGATAGCAGCTCCTACAATGAGCAGTTCTTC. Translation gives CASSIDSSSYNEQFF.

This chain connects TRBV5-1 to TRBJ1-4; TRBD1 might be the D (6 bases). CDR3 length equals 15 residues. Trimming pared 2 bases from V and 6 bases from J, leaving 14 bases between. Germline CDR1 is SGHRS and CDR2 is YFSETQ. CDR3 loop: CASSFGGGADEKLFF. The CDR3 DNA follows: TGCGCCAGCAGCTTTGGGGGGGGCGCGGATGAAAAACTGTTTTTT.

The CDR3 bases are TGTGCCAGCAGCTTAGACAGTATGAACACTGAAGCTTTCTTT. Translated, it gives CASSLDSMNTEAFF. The chain uses TRBV7-9 and TRBJ1-1; no firm D call. The CDR3 is 14 residues long. Germline V gene lookup returns CDR1 SEHNR and CDR2 FQNEAQ (reference sequence). Trimming removed 1 base from V and 0 bases from J, with 6 bases in between.

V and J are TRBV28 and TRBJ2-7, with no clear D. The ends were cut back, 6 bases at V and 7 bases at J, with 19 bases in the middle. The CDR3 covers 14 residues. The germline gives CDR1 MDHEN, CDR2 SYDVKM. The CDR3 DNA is TGTGCCAGCAGCACCCCGATAGCCCACTGGGAGCAGTACTTC. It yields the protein CASSTPIAHWEQYF.

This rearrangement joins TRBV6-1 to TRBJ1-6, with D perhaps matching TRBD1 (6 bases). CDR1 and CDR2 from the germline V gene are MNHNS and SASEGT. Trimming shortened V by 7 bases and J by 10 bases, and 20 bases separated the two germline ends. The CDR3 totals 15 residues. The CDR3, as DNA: TGTGCCAGCACATCCCCACAGGGTGGTAGGTCACCCCTCCACTTT. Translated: CASTSPQGGRSPLHF.

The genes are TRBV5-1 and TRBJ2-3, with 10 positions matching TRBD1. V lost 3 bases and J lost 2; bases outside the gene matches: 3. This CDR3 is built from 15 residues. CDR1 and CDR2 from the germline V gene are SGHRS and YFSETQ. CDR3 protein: CASSSGTGDTDTQYF. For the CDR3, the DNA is TGCGCCAGCAGCTCCGGGACAGGGGACACAGATACGCAGTATTTT.

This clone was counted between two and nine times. The chain's CDR3 is CASSVGGTDTQYF. CDR3 in DNA: TGCGCCAGCAGTGTCGGGGGAACAGATACGCAGTATTTT. The rearrangement links TRBV5-1 to TRBJ2-3, with D perhaps TRBD2 (6 bases). Germline loops: CDR1 SGHRS, CDR2 YFSETQ. The CDR3 totals 13 residues. With 5 bases removed from V and 3 bases from J, the gap between germline ends came to 10 bases.

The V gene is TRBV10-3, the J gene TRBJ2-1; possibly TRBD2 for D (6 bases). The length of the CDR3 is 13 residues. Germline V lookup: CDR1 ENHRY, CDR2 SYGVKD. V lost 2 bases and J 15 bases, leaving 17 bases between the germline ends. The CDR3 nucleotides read TGTGCCATCAGTGAGGTCGGGGGAGGCTATCTGTTCTTC. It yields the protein CAISEVGGGYLFF.